Below are 15 T cell receptor beta chains sequenced from a single sample in a study of post-analysis software for immune sequencing data. The study, taken as a whole, reports: Compared with controls, patients had more of roughly 5 TRBV segments, including TRBV5-6, TRBV5-1 and TRBV20-1.

No antigen has been assigned to these receptors. Libraries were made from TCR beta cDNA, and they carried unique molecular identifiers. One entry per CDR3 protein results from TCRdb running MiXCR on the PCR reads. The data hold some 690,000 distinct CDR3 sequences, with 25% to 30% observed a single time. The sample comprised blood. The receptors were gathered from a girl aged 10 to 17 with multiple sclerosis.

This rearrangement joins TRBV11-2 to TRBJ2-5, with D perhaps TRBD1 (6 bases). This CDR3 region has 14 residues. The ends were cut back, 8 bases at V and 0 bases at J, with 13 bases in the middle. The germline V gene has CDR1 SGHAT and CDR2 FQNNGV. CDR3 region: CASGGSLYQETQYF. DNA of the CDR3: TGTGCCAGCGGGGGCAGCTTGTACCAAGAGACCCAGTACTTC.

This clonotype came up a few times. The rearrangement joins TRBV20-1 to TRBJ1-2; 10 bases line up with TRBD1. J gave up 2 bases and V 7 bases, and 13 bases lay outside the gene matches. The CDR3 consists of 16 residues. Germline loops: CDR1 DFQATT, CDR2 SNEGSKA (reference sequence). CDR3 amino acids: CSVKDRGRSANYGYTF. CDR3 nucleotides: TGCAGTGTTAAAGACAGGGGGCGAAGCGCAAACTATGGCTACACCTTC.

This clonotype has at least ten counts. The chain links TRBV6-5 to TRBJ2-7, with TRBD1 identical over 8 bases. The CDR3 is 14 residues long. Germline loops: CDR1 MNHEY, CDR2 SVGAGI. Germline trimming cut 6 bases from V and 5 bases from J; bases unmatched to any gene: 9. CDR3 sequence (DNA): TGTGCCAGCAGCAGGGACAGGCGAACCCACGAGCAGTACTTC. This encodes CASSRDRRTHEQYF.

This rearrangement joins TRBV4-3 to TRBJ2-2; TRBD2 is a possible D gene (5 bases). This CDR3 contains 15 residues. Germline-derived CDR1 and CDR2 are LGHNA and YSLEER. The V and J ends lost 1 base and 6 bases respectively, with 12 bases between them. The DNA of the CDR3 is TGCGCCAGCAGCCAAGGAGCTAGCAGGTCCGGGGAGCTGTTTTTT. This encodes CASSQGASRSGELFF.

This clonotype was seen only a few times. The gene calls are TRBV29-1 and TRBJ2-1, with TRBD2 identical over 14 bases. The CDR3 has 14 amino acids. Trimming took 5 bases from V and 9 from J; bases not matched to a gene: 6. The germline V gene has CDR1 SQVTM and CDR2 ANQGSEA. The CDR3 reads CSVLGLAGVAEQFF. The CDR3 DNA follows: TGCAGCGTTTTGGGACTAGCGGGAGTCGCTGAGCAGTTCTTC.

The chain is built from TRBV7-2 and TRBJ2-1; D is undetermined. This CDR3 spans 20 amino acids. The V end was cut by 1 base, the J end by 0 bases, with 22 bases between. Germline V gives CDR1 SGHTA, CDR2 FQGNSA. CDR3 residues: CASSLGSLGRGLSSYNEQFF. CDR3 coding DNA: TGTGCCAGCAGCTTAGGCTCCTTGGGTCGTGGTCTCAGCTCCTACAATGAGCAGTTCTTC.

The J gene is TRBJ2-7, the V gene TRBV27, with 10 bases identical to TRBD2. This CDR3 spans 15 amino acids. Germline values: CDR1 MNHEY, CDR2 SMNVEV (reference sequence). Trimming removed 0 bases from V and 3 bases from J; junction bases left unmatched: 2. This CDR3 reads CASSLSSGGIYEQYF. CDR3 nucleotides: TGTGCCAGCAGTTTATCTAGCGGGGGGATCTACGAGCAGTACTTC.

This clonotype was detected ten times or more. The rearrangement joins TRBV20-1 to TRBJ2-7, with D maybe TRBD2 (6 bases). V was shortened by 5 bases and J by 3 bases, with 20 bases between the two germline ends. Per the germline V gene, CDR1 is DFQATT and CDR2 is SNEGSKA (reference sequence). This CDR3 has 15 amino acids. CDR3 sequence: CSARGLANRYYEQYF. DNA for the CDR3: TGCAGTGCTCGGGGTCTAGCGAACCGTTACTACGAGCAGTACTTC.

This chain uses TRBV29-1 with TRBJ1-5; D may be TRBD1 (5 bases). The germline V gene has CDR1 SQVTM and CDR2 ANQGSEA. The CDR3 has 14 residues. Between the trimmed V and J ends, which lost 7 bases and 7 bases, there was a span of 20 bases. DNA for the CDR3: TGCAGCGCATTGGCGGGGGGGTCTCAACAGCCCCAGCATTTT. As protein: CSALAGGSQQPQHF. The complete variable domain, with remaining parts taken from reference TRBV29-1 and TRBJ1-5, reads SAVISQKPSRDICQRGTSLTIQCQVDSQVTMMFWYRQQPGQSLTLIATANQGSEATYESGFVIDKFPISRPNLTFSTLTVSNMSPEDSSIYLCSALAGGSQQPQHFGDGTRLSIL.

This clonotype was observed a few times. The CDR3 DNA is TGTGCCAGCAGTGCTCCAGCTTTAAGGGTCGAGCAGTACTTC. Its protein product is CASSAPALRVEQYF. The rearrangement uses TRBV28 and TRBJ2-7; D not resolved. With 5 bases removed from V and 6 bases from J, the gap between germline ends came to 17 bases. The germline gives CDR1 MDHEN, CDR2 SYDVKM. The CDR3 totals 14 residues.

The gene calls are TRBV10-3 and TRBJ2-1; TRBD2 agrees at 10 bases. Germline lookup yields CDR1 ENHRY and CDR2 SYGVKD. The junction had 8 bases not matched to a gene; V was cut back by 0 bases and J by 9 bases. This CDR3 contains 16 residues. The chain's CDR3 is CAISESRAGGVGEQFF. CDR3 coding DNA: TGTGCCATCAGTGAGTCTCGAGCGGGAGGGGTTGGTGAGCAGTTCTTC.

This clonotype was counted at least ten times. V is TRBV28 and J is TRBJ2-5, with TRBD2 matching over 12 bases. The CDR3 extends over 17 amino acids. Losses at the gene ends were 3 bases for V and 0 bases for J; bases not matched to a gene: 5. Germline V lookup: CDR1 MDHEN, CDR2 SYDVKM. CDR3 loop: CASSLSTSGGYQETQYF. The CDR3 coding sequence is TGTGCCAGCAGTTTGTCTACTAGCGGGGGGTACCAAGAGACCCAGTACTTC.

The chain joins TRBV27 to TRBJ2-5; 8 bases are a match to TRBD1. Germline V gene sequence: CDR1 MNHEY, CDR2 SMNVEV (reference sequence). V shed 1 base and J 1 base; nucleotides not matched to a gene: 8. This CDR3 has 17 residues. The CDR3 loop reads CASSLYGTGAGQETQYF. In DNA, the CDR3 is TGTGCCAGCAGTTTATACGGGACAGGCGCCGGCCAAGAGACCCAGTACTTC.

The chain has TRBV2 and TRBJ2-3; 11 bases are a match to TRBD2. The CDR3 loop spans 17 amino acids. V lost 7 bases to trimming and J lost 0 bases; unmatched junction nucleotides: 9. Germline loops: CDR1 SNHLY, CDR2 FYNNEI. CDR3 amino acids: CASNWGRLAGSTDTQYF. CDR3 nucleotide sequence: TGTGCCAGCAATTGGGGTCGACTAGCGGGAAGCACAGATACGCAGTATTTT.

This clonotype was seen repeatedly, ten times or more. The chain employs TRBV5-1 and TRBJ2-1; 13 nucleotides align to TRBD2. CDR3 length: 15 amino acids. Trimming at V came to 3 bases and at J to 6 bases, leaving 3 bases not matched to a gene. Germline V gene sequence: CDR1 SGHRS, CDR2 YFSETQ. The CDR3 nucleotides read TGCGCCAGCAGCTCCGGACTAGCGGGGGTCAATGAGCAGTTCTTC. Translation gives CASSSGLAGVNEQFF.